The 27 T cell receptor beta chains below were found in one sample sequenced in a study of T cell changes during pregnancy in multiple sclerosis. Profiling relied on immunoSEQ multiplex PCR, and the TCRdb table lists in-frame clones only, not all of them. The sample consists of 100,000 or so clones, 90% to 95% of them appearing once. The specimen comprised peripheral blood, sampled in the third trimester of pregnancy. The receptors shown here come from a female donor with multiple sclerosis, enrolled in a pregnancy study.

The chain is built from TRBV7-9 and TRBJ2-1; D gene ambiguous. V shed 5 bases and J shed 8 bases, with 7 bases lying between them. CDR1 and CDR2 (germline): SEHNR, FQNEAQ (reference sequence). The CDR3 length is 11 residues. In DNA, the CDR3 is TGTGCCAGCAGCCCTTTTGATGAGCAGTTCTTC. This encodes CASSPFDEQFF.

The chain carries TRBV7-9 and TRBJ2-7, with D perhaps matching TRBD1 (5 bases). The CDR3 spans 13 residues. Germline loops: CDR1 SEHNR, CDR2 FQNEAQ (reference sequence). The ends were cut back, 5 bases at V and 9 bases at J, with 17 bases in the middle. CDR3 nucleotides: TGTGCCAGCAGCCCAGGGTACCGGGCCGGGCAGTACTTC. Residues: CASSPGYRAGQYF.

J is TRBJ1-1 and V is TRBV7-2, with D possibly TRBD1 on 6 matching bases. The CDR3 length is 13 residues. Trimming removed 4 bases from V and 7 bases from J, with 13 bases in between. Germline CDR1 and CDR2: SGHTA and FQGNSA. The CDR3 nucleotides read TGTGCCAGCAGCTATGGACAGCCATTTGAAGCTTTCTTT. The encoded protein is CASSYGQPFEAFF.

The chain has TRBV7-2 and TRBJ2-7; TRBD1 matches 9 bases. The germline gives CDR1 SGHTA, CDR2 FQGNSA. There are 14 residues in the CDR3. V dropped 5 bases and J dropped 1; count of bases not matched to a gene: 3. The CDR3 coding sequence is TGTGCCAGCAGCGCCGGGACAGGGTCCTACGAGCAGTACTTC. Its protein is CASSAGTGSYEQYF.

This clone appeared a single time. The chain is built from TRBV28 and TRBJ2-7; 8 bases fit TRBD2. J gave up 3 bases and V 3 bases, and 10 bases lay outside the gene matches. CDR1 and CDR2 (germline): MDHEN, SYDVKM. This CDR3 region has 16 residues. CDR3 region: CASSLATGTRGYEQYF. CDR3 nucleotide sequence: TGTGCCAGCAGTTTGGCGACCGGGACTAGGGGCTACGAGCAGTACTTC. The whole variable domain, remainder taken from reference TRBV28 and TRBJ2-7, is DVKVTQSSRYLVKRTGEKVFLECVQDMDHENMFWYRQDPGLGLRLIYFSYDVKMKEKGDIPEGYSVSREKKERFSLILESASTNQTSMYLCASSLATGTRGYEQYFGPGTRLTVT.

The chain uses TRBV29-1 and TRBJ2-1, with 10 bases matching TRBD2. The junction had 5 bases not matched to a gene; V was cut back by 2 bases and J by 7 bases. The CDR3 loop spans 14 amino acids. Germline CDR1 SQVTM, CDR2 ANQGSEA. CDR3 coding DNA: TGCAGCGTTGAAAAGACTAGCGGGTGGAATGAGCAGTTCTTC. It encodes CSVEKTSGWNEQFF.

A remark on this clone: One end of the junction varies from germline; a read error may be responsible. The chain uses TRBV28 and TRBJ1-1; 8 bases agree with TRBD1. This CDR3 region has 17 residues. Germline CDR1 is MDHEN and CDR2 is SYDVKM. CDR3 residues: CASSLMVRGQDPLMGSF. The DNA for the CDR3 is TGTGCCAGCAGTTTGATGGTCAGGGGGCAAGATCCCTTAATGGGGTCCTTT.

The table lists this clone with a count of one. This chain links TRBV2 with TRBJ1-2; TRBD1 agrees at 8 bases. Germline CDR1 reads SNHLY; CDR2 reads FYNNEI. This CDR3 is 17 amino acids long. The junction had 19 bases not matched to a gene; V was cut back by 6 bases and J by 7 bases. CDR3 region: CASSARGSGGGRGGYTF. CDR3 nucleotide sequence: TGTGCCAGCAGCGCAAGAGGATCAGGGGGCGGGCGTGGTGGCTACACCTTC.

The chain is built from TRBV25-1 and TRBJ2-7; TRBD1 is a possible D gene (6 bases). Per the germline V gene, CDR1 is MGHDK and CDR2 is SYGVNS. The CDR3 consists of 12 residues. Trimming took 10 bases from V and 4 from J, leaving 14 bases between them. In DNA, the CDR3 is TGTGCCACCCAGGGGTCACCATACGAGCAGTACTTC. Protein sequence: CATQGSPYEQYF.

V is TRBV29-1 and J is TRBJ2-7; D not certain. Trimming removed 4 bases from V and 1 base from J, with 11 bases in between. This CDR3 is 13 amino acids long. The germline V gene has CDR1 SQVTM and CDR2 ANQGSEA. CDR3 coding DNA: TGCAGCGTTGGAGGTCGGCCTTCCTACGAGCAGTACTTC. Translating gives CSVGGRPSYEQYF.

The CDR3 DNA sequence: TGTGCCAGCACCCCCTCGGGAGGGCCCTATGAGCAGTTCTTC. It is translated as CASTPSGGPYEQFF. The V call is TRBV6-5, the J call TRBJ2-1; 8 bases are a match to TRBD2. Germline V CDR1 and CDR2: MNHEY, SVGAGI. The CDR3 spans 14 residues. V was clipped by 7 bases and J by 8 bases; unmatched bases: 10.

J is TRBJ2-5 and V is TRBV6-1; 8 bases align to TRBD1. V lost 4 bases and J lost 5; bases outside the gene matches: 9. Germline-derived CDR1 and CDR2 are MNHNS and SASEGT. This CDR3 has 15 amino acids. Here the CDR3 DNA reads TGTGCCAGCAGTGCGCAGCAGGGGGCGCGGGAGACCCAGTACTTC. This gives the protein CASSAQQGARETQYF.

A single count supports this clone. The chain links TRBV6-1 to TRBJ2-7, with 8 bases aligning to TRBD2. J gave up 0 bases and V 6 bases, and 7 bases lay outside the gene matches. The germline gives CDR1 MNHNS, CDR2 SASEGT. There are 15 residues in the CDR3. CDR3 loop: CASRPVAGSSYEQYF. DNA for the CDR3: TGTGCCAGCAGGCCTGTAGCGGGGAGCTCCTACGAGCAGTACTTC.

The chain links TRBV5-1 to TRBJ2-2, with unresolved D. V shed 2 bases and J shed 5 bases, with 10 bases lying between them. The CDR3 length is 14 residues. The germline gives CDR1 SGHRS, CDR2 YFSETQ. The CDR3 coding sequence is TGCGCCAGCAGCTTCCGAAAGCAAACCGGGGAGCTGTTTTTT. Translated, it gives CASSFRKQTGELFF. Supplemented by reference TRBV5-1 and TRBJ2-2, the full variable domain reads KAGVTQTPRYLIKTRGQQVTLSCSPISGHRSVSWYQQTPGQGLQFLFEYFSETQRNKGNFPGRFSGRQFSNSRSEMNVSTLELGDSALYLCASSFRKQTGELFFGEGSRLTVL.

This clone was found once. The chain has TRBV30 and TRBJ2-3; D might be TRBD1 (5 bases). Germline lookup yields CDR1 GTSNPN and CDR2 SVGIG (reference sequence). The CDR3 has 13 amino acids. Trimming removed 0 bases at V and 1 base at J, with 5 bases between. CDR3 DNA sequence: TGTGCCTGGAGTGTACAGGGCACAGATACGCAGTATTTT. It yields the protein CAWSVQGTDTQYF.

This chain links TRBV7-9 with TRBJ2-2; 10 nucleotides match TRBD1. The CDR3 contains 14 residues. The J segment lost 4 bases and the V segment lost 6 bases, leaving 2 bases of the junction unmatched. Germline lookup yields CDR1 SEHNR and CDR2 FQNEAQ (reference sequence). Here the CDR3 reads CASRRQGATGELFF. The CDR3 DNA is TGTGCCAGCAGGCGACAGGGGGCCACCGGGGAGCTGTTTTTT.

The rearrangement uses TRBV13 and TRBJ2-7, with 10 bases matching TRBD2. This CDR3 is built from 17 residues. The germline V gene encodes CDR1 PRHDT and CDR2 FYEKMQ (reference sequence). V trimming: 3 bases; J trimming: 5 bases; junction bases outside the gene matches: 13. This chain's CDR3 is CASSLGALAGVRNEQYF. CDR3 nucleotides: TGTGCCAGCAGCTTGGGGGCCCTAGCGGGAGTGAGGAACGAGCAGTACTTC.

V usage is TRBV7-9 and J usage is TRBJ2-7; 8 bases are a match to TRBD2. The CDR3 is 17 amino acids. V shed 3 bases, J shed 0 bases, and the junction held 10 bases outside the gene matches. Germline lookup yields CDR1 SEHNR and CDR2 FQNEAQ (reference sequence). DNA of the CDR3: TGTGCCAGCAGCTTGTGGACTAGCAGTTTCGCCTCCTACGAGCAGTACTTC. Its protein product is CASSLWTSSFASYEQYF.

The genes are TRBV15 and TRBJ2-3; D is uncertain. Trimming stripped 3 bases from V and 6 bases from J, with 10 bases between. The germline V gene encodes CDR1 LNHNV and CDR2 YYDKDF (reference sequence). CDR3 length: 13 amino acids. DNA of the CDR3: TGTGCCACCAGCAGGACGAGGTTGGATACGCAGTATTTT. The encoded protein is CATSRTRLDTQYF.

The chain combines TRBV19 with TRBJ2-7; D is unclear. Looked up from germline, CDR1 is LNHDA and CDR2 is SQIVND (reference sequence). Trimming shortened V by 3 bases and J by 2 bases, and 11 bases separated the two germline ends. The CDR3 has 14 amino acids. CDR3 nucleotides: TGTGCCAGTAGTATTCACGTCACTACCTACGAGCAGTACTTC. It translates to CASSIHVTTYEQYF.

The V gene is TRBV28, the J gene TRBJ2-5, with TRBD1 identical over 10 bases. V trimming: 5 bases; J trimming: 2 bases; junction bases outside the gene matches: 5. Germline CDR1 is MDHEN and CDR2 is SYDVKM. This CDR3 is built from 15 residues. CDR3 nucleotides: TGTGCCAGCAGTCTTGAGGGACAGGGGCAAGAGACCCAGTACTTC. This translates into CASSLEGQGQETQYF.

This clone is a singleton in its sample. This chain connects TRBV28 to TRBJ2-3, with 10 positions matching TRBD1. CDR3 size: 17 residues. Germline V gene sequence: CDR1 MDHEN, CDR2 SYDVKM. V shed 5 bases, J shed 4 bases, and the junction held 12 bases outside the gene matches. The CDR3 loop is CASSPGQGFVVADTQYF. DNA of the CDR3: TGTGCCAGCAGTCCGGGACAGGGGTTTGTTGTTGCAGATACGCAGTATTTT.

This chain uses TRBV30 with TRBJ2-1; D possibly corresponds to TRBD2 (5 bases). The CDR3 totals 12 residues. V was clipped by 0 bases and J by 9 bases, with 9 bases between them. CDR1 GTSNPN and CDR2 SVGIG come from the germline V gene (reference sequence). Written as DNA, the CDR3 is TGTGCCTGGAGTGTGGGAGTTCTTGAGCAGTTCTTC. Translating gives CAWSVGVLEQFF. The full variable domain, its missing parts supplied by reference TRBV30 and TRBJ2-1, is SQTIHQWPATLVQPVGSPLSLECTVEGTSNPNLYWYRQAAGRGLQLLFYSVGIGQISSEVPQNLSASRPQDRQFILSSKKLLLSDSGFYLCAWSVGVLEQFFGPGTRLTVL.

The V and J genes are TRBV18 and TRBJ2-5; D gene ambiguous. This CDR3 spans 11 amino acids. Trimming removed 3 bases at V and 4 bases at J, with 3 bases between. Germline assignment: CDR1 KGHSH and CDR2 LQKENI. DNA for the CDR3: TGTGCCAGCTCACCCTCAGAGACCCAGTACTTC. Translation: CASSPSETQYF.

This clone was counted a single time. V is TRBV19 and J is TRBJ2-7; weak D call: TRBD1 (5 bases). The V end was cut by 5 bases, the J end by 4 bases, with 15 bases between. This CDR3 has 14 residues. CDR1 and CDR2 (germline): LNHDA, SQIVND (reference sequence). The CDR3 spells CASSLNVRAYEQYF. The CDR3 region has the DNA TGTGCCAGTAGTCTTAACGTCAGGGCGTACGAGCAGTACTTC.

V usage is TRBV27 and J usage is TRBJ2-1; D might be TRBD1 (6 bases). V was shortened by 6 bases and J by 0 bases, with 12 bases between the two germline ends. The CDR3 has 15 residues. Germline V lookup: CDR1 MNHEY, CDR2 SMNVEV (reference sequence). CDR3 nucleotide sequence: TGTGCCAGCAGCACCAAACAGGGCTCCTACAATGAGCAGTTCTTC. Its translation: CASSTKQGSYNEQFF.

This chain joins TRBV7-2 and TRBJ2-1; 10 nucleotides align to TRBD2. The ends lost 5 bases at V and 0 bases at J; junction bases unmatched: 7. The CDR3 extends over 17 amino acids. The V gene's germline CDR1 is SGHTA and CDR2 FQGNSA. This chain's CDR3 is CASSDKAGGTSYNEQFF. Here the CDR3 DNA reads TGTGCCAGCAGCGATAAAGCGGGAGGGACCTCCTACAATGAGCAGTTCTTC.